One sample yielded the 10 T cell receptor beta chains listed below, sequenced in a study of blood T cell repertoires in COVID-19. This table comes from immunoSEQ multiplex PCR, and its TCRdb copy is limited to in-frame clones, with some not included. The top ten clones hold around 2.5% of a sample with 140,000 or so clones, roughly 84% of them seen once. Sequencing was performed on peripheral blood. The receptors here all came from a human donor with acute or convalescent COVID-19. The donor label of this sample is uncertain.

The V and J genes are TRBV30 and TRBJ1-2; 9 bases line up with TRBD1. The ends lost 1 base at V and 2 bases at J; junction bases unmatched: 2. Per the germline V gene, CDR1 is GTSNPN and CDR2 is SVGIG (reference sequence). The CDR3 length is 14 residues. The CDR3 DNA reads TGTGCCTGGAGTGGGGGGACAGGGAACTATGGCTACACCTTC. Translating it yields CAWSGGTGNYGYTF.

The chain carries TRBV19 and TRBJ1-5; TRBD1 aligns across 7 bases. Germline-derived CDR1 and CDR2 are LNHDA and SQIVND (reference sequence). Trimming at V came to 7 bases and at J to 3 bases, leaving 12 bases not matched to a gene. The CDR3 runs 16 residues. The CDR3 bases are TGTGCCAGTACCCAGGGGGAAGGGATGGCCAATCAGCCCCAGCATTTT. This codes for CASTQGEGMANQPQHF.

V is TRBV6-4 and J is TRBJ1-1; TRBD1 matches at 10 bases. V lost 2 bases and J lost 3; bases outside the gene matches: 3. CDR1 MRHNA and CDR2 SNTAGT come from the germline V gene. The CDR3 extends over 15 amino acids. CDR3 sequence: CASSDGQGVHTEAFF. CDR3 DNA sequence: TGTGCCAGCAGTGACGGACAGGGGGTTCACACTGAAGCTTTCTTT.

The genes are TRBV7-9 and TRBJ1-2; the D gene is possibly TRBD1 (6 bases). Germline loops: CDR1 SEHNR, CDR2 FQNEAQ (reference sequence). This CDR3 region has 14 residues. V lost 5 bases and J 3 bases, leaving 13 bases between the germline ends. The CDR3 reads CASSKGGKDYGYTF. In nucleotides, the CDR3 is TGTGCCAGCAGCAAGGGGGGGAAGGACTATGGCTACACCTTC.

The chain links TRBV10-3 to TRBJ2-3; D not resolved. CDR1 ENHRY and CDR2 SYGVKD come from the germline V gene. The CDR3 is 15 amino acids. Deletions cut 3 bases from V and 4 bases from J, with 14 bases between. As DNA, the CDR3 is TGTGCCATCAGTGATCCCCCCCCACGGGCAGATACGCAGTATTTT. Its protein is CAISDPPPRADTQYF.

The chain employs TRBV24-1 and TRBJ1-2, with 7 bases aligning to TRBD1. CDR1 and CDR2 from the germline V gene are KGHDR and SFDVKD. There are 15 residues in the CDR3. V lost 4 bases to trimming and J lost 4 bases; unmatched junction nucleotides: 8. CDR3 region: CATSEKGGTVYGYTF. The DNA of the CDR3 is TGTGCCACCAGTGAAAAAGGGGGCACCGTCTATGGCTACACCTTC.

J is TRBJ2-7 and V is TRBV13; a weak D match, TRBD2 (6 bases). The V gene lost 5 bases and the J gene lost 2 bases, with 13 bases spanning the gap. Per germline, CDR1 PRHDT and CDR2 FYEKMQ (reference sequence). This CDR3 is 14 amino acids long. In DNA form, the CDR3 reads TGTGCCAGCAGCCTCCGGGACTCTGCCTACGAGCAGTACTTC. Translation gives CASSLRDSAYEQYF.

V usage is TRBV10-3 and J usage is TRBJ1-2, with 7 bases identical to TRBD1. Losses at the gene ends were 3 bases for V and 4 bases for J; bases not matched to a gene: 11. The CDR3 consists of 16 residues. Germline V lookup: CDR1 ENHRY, CDR2 SYGVKD. CDR3 DNA sequence: TGTGCCATCAGTGAAAGGGAGAATAGGGGGCCCTATGGCTACACCTTC. This codes for CAISERENRGPYGYTF.

This clone was observed a few times. The V and J genes are TRBV5-4 and TRBJ2-1, with TRBD2 matching 10 bases. The V gene end was trimmed by 4 bases and the J gene end by 3 bases; junction bases not matched to a gene: 7. The CDR3 has 16 amino acids. CDR1 is SGHNT, CDR2 YYREEE, per germline (reference sequence). DNA for the CDR3: TGTGCCAGCAGCGCTGAGCGGGGGGGCCTCTACAATGAGCAGTTCTTC. Its protein is CASSAERGGLYNEQFF.

A few counts support this clone. V is TRBV6-5 and J is TRBJ1-1, with 8 bases fitting TRBD1. Trimming took 7 bases from V and 0 from J; bases not matched to a gene: 4. Germline-derived CDR1 and CDR2 are MNHEY and SVGAGI. The CDR3 contains 14 residues. In DNA, the CDR3 is TGTGCCAGCAAGGAACAGGGGGTGAACACTGAAGCTTTCTTT. It translates to CASKEQGVNTEAFF.